This is a list of T cell receptor beta chains from one sample in a study of blood T cells in healthy people across ages. Using its own MiXCR run on the 5' RACE reads, TCRdb lists one record per CDR3 protein. The data hold 1.5 million or so distinct CDR3 sequences, with roughly 43% observed a single time. The sample taken for sequencing was blood. The receptors were gathered from a woman younger than 35 in good health. Each CDR3 is given with its conserved first and last residue. The order of the fields is CDR3 DNA, CDR3 protein, V gene, J gene, D gene, clone size. The D gene is left open where the match is weak. Expanded clones get a size class; other rows say once, few or many, or leave the size out.

TGCGCCAGCAGCCAAGGGCTGGTTTTCGGTGAGCAGTTCTTC,CASSQGLVFGEQFF,TRBV4-1,TRBJ2-1,.,.
TGCAGCGTTGGGGGGCCGGCAGGGGGAACCTACGAGCAGTACTTC,CSVGGPAGGTYEQYF,TRBV29-1,TRBJ2-7,TRBD1,.
TGTGCCAGCAGTTTAGCTAGCGGGGGGCGGTACGAGCAGTACTTC,CASSLASGGRYEQYF,TRBV12-3/TRBV12-4,TRBJ2-7,TRBD2,few
TGTGCCAGCAGCTTAGCGTTTCGGGACACTGAAGCTTTCTTT,CASSLAFRDTEAFF,TRBV7-6,TRBJ1-1,.,.
TGTGCCTGGAGTAGGAGGGCTCCCACGAACACCGGGGAGCTGTTTTTT,CAWSRRAPTNTGELFF,TRBV30,TRBJ2-2,.,.
TGTGCCAGCAGTGCTACCATTGTAGAGACCCAGTACTTC,CASSATIVETQYF,TRBV2,TRBJ2-5,.,.
TGCGCCAGCAGCGTCGTAGGAACTCTTCAGCCCCAGCATTTT,CASSVVGTLQPQHF,TRBV4-1,TRBJ1-5,.,.
TGTGCCAGCAGTGAAGGGACAGGAGGGCAATGGGATGGCTACACCTTC,CASSEGTGGQWDGYTF,TRBV6-1,TRBJ1-2,TRBD1,.
TGTGCCAGCGGTTTGGCGGGAGGATCCTACGAGCAGTACTTC,CASGLAGGSYEQYF,TRBV27,TRBJ2-7,TRBD2,many
TGTGCCAGCTCACCCATGCAGGGGAGCGGCAATCAGCCCCAGCATTTT,CASSPMQGSGNQPQHF,TRBV18,TRBJ1-5,.,.